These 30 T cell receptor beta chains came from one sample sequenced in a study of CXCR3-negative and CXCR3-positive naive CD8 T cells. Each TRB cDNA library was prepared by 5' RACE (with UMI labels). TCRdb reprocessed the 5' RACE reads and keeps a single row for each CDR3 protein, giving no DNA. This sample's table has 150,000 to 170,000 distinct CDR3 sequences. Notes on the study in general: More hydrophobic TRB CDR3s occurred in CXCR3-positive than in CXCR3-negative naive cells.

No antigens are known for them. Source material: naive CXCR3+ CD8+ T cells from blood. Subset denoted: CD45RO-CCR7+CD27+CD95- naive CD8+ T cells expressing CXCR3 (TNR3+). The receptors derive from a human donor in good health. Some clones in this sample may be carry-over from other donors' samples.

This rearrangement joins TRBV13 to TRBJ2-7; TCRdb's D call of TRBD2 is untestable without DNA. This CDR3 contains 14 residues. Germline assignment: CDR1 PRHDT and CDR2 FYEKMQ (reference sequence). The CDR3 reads CASSSGTSSHEQYF.

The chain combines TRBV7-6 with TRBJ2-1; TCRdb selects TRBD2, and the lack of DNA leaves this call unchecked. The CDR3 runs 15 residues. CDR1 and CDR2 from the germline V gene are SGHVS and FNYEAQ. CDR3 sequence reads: CASSPGLAGGYEQFF.

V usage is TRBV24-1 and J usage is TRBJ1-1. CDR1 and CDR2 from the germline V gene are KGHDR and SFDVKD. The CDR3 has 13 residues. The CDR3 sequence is CATSEARNTEAFF.

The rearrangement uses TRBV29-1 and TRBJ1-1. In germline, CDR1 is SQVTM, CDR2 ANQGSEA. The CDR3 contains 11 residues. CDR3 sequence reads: CSVEDLSEAFF. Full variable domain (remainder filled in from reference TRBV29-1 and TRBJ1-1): SAVISQKPSRDICQRGTSLTIQCQVDSQVTMMFWYRQQPGQSLTLIATANQGSEATYESGFVIDKFPISRPNLTFSTLTVSNMSPEDSSIYLCSVEDLSEAFFGQGTRLTVV.

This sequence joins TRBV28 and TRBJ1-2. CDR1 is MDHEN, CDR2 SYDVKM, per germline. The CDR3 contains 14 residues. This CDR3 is CASSLWAELYGYTF.

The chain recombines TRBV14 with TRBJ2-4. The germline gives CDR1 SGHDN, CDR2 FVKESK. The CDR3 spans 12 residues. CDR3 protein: CASSQDESIQYF.

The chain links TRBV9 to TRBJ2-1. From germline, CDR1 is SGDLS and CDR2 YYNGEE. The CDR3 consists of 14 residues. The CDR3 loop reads CASSGLRGYNEQFF.

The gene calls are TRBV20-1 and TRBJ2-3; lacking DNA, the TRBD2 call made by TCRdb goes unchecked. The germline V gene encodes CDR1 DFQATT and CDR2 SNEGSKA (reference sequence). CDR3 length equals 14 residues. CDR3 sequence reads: CSAAGLAGADTQYF.

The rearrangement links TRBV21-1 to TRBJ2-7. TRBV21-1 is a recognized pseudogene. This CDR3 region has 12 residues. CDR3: CASSNRIYEQYF.

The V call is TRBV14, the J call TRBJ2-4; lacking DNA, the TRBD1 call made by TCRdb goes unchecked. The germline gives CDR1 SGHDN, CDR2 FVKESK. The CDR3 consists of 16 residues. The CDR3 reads CASSPTQGLAKNIQYF.

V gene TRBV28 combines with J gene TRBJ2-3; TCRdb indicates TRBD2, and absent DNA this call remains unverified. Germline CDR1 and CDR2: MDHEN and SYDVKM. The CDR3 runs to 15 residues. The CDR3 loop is CASSLNERGTDTQYF.

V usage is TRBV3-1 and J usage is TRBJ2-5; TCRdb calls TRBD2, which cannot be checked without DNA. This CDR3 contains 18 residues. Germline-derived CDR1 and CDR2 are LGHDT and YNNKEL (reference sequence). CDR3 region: CASSQGTSGRYTRETQYF.

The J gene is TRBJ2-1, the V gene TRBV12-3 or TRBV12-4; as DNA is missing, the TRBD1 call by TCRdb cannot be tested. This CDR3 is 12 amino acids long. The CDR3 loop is CASSLVGVEQFF.

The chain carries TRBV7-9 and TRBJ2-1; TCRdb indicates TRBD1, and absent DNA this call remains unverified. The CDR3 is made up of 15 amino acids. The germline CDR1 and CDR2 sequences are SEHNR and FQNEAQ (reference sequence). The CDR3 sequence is CASSYQGAGYNEQFF.

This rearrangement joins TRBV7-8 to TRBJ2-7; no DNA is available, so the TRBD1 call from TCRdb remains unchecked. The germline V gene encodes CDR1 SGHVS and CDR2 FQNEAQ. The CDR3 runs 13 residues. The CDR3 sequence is CASSWPGGYEQYF.

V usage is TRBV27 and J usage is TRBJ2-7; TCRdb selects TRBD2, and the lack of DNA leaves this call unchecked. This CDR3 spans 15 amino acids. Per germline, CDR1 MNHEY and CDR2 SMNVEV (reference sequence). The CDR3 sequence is CASRETTSGSYEQYF.

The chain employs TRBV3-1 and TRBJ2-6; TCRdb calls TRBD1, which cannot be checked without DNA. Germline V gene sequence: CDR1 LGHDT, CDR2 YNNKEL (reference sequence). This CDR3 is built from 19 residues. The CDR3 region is CASSQDLRTGSTGANVLTF.

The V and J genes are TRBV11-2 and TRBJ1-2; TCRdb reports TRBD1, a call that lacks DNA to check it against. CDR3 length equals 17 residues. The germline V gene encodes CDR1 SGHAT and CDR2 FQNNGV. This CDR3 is CASSFGGGGRPNYGYTF.

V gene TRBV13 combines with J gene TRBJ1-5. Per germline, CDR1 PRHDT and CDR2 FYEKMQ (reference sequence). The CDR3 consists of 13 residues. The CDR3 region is CASSLRGIQPQHF.

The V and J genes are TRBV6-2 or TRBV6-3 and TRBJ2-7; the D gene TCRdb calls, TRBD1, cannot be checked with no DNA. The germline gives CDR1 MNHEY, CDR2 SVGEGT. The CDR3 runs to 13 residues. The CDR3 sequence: CASGIGGNYEQYF.

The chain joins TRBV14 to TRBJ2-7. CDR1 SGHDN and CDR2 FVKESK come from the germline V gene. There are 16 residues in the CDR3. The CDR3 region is CASSQVWGLDPYEQYF.

CDR3 amino acids: CSVDLETPPYEQYF. This chain uses TRBV29-1 with TRBJ2-7. Looked up from germline, CDR1 is SQVTM and CDR2 is ANQGSEA. This CDR3 contains 14 residues.

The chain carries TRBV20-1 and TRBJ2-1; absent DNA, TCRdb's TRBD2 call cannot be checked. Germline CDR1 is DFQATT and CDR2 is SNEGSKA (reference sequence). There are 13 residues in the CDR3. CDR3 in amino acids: CSARGGTYNEQFF.

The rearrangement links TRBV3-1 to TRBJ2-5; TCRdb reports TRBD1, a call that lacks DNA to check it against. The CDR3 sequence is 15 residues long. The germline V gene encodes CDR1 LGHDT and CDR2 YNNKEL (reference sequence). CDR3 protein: CASSQERQDQETQYF.

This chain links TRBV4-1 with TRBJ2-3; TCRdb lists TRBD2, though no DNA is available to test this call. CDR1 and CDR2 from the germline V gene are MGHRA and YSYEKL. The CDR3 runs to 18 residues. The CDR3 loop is CASSQKAGGGGPTDTQHF.

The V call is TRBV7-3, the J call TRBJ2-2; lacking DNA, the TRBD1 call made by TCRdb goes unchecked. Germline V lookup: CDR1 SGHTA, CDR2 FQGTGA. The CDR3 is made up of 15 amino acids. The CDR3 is CASSPWGANTGELFF.

The CDR3 reads CASSFYGTGIRYGYTF. The chain is built from TRBV27 and TRBJ1-2; with no DNA, the TCRdb D assignment of TRBD1 cannot be verified. The V gene's germline CDR1 is MNHEY and CDR2 SMNVEV (reference sequence). CDR3 size: 16 residues.

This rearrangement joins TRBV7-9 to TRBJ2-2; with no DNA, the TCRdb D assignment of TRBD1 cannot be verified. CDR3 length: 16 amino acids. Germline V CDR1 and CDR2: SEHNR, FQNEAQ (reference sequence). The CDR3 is CASSSRGHLNTGELFF.

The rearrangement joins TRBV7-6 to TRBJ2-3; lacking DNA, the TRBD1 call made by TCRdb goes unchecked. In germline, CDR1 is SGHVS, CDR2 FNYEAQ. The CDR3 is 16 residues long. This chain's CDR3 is CASSLPSGGDTDTQYF.

CDR3 protein: CAWTAAPAAISYNEQFF. The chain links TRBV30 to TRBJ2-1; the D gene TCRdb calls, TRBD1, cannot be checked with no DNA. Germline V gene sequence: CDR1 GTSNPN, CDR2 SVGIG (reference sequence). The CDR3 length is 17 residues.